This T cell receptor (beta chain) was sequenced for a study of cytomegalovirus exposure and HLA in healthy donors. Study outcomes and limitations: Reported results showed that the classifier diagnosed cytomegalovirus status with high specificity and sensitivity. In vitro work confirmed that a few CMV-associated chains recognize CMV antigens. Within the 95 to 150 validation repertoires, first-cohort TCR clusters tended to co-occur, according to a later analysis.

Repertoires were generated with immunoSEQ multiplex PCR, while TCRdb's copy carries only in-frame clones and drops some. The sample records around 250,000 clones, about 90% being singletons. Note on this clone: As yet, its antigen is unknown.

The donors were in the approximately 120-subject validation cohort, distinct from the roughly 700-subject first cohort. The receptor was isolated from a woman under 40 in good health and CMV-seronegative. The sample taken for sequencing was PBMCs.

CDR3 nucleotides: TGTGCCAGCAGTTTATCGGGGGAGGAAACCGGGGAGCTGTTTTTT. Translation: CASSLSGEETGELFF. This chain uses TRBV27 with TRBJ2-2; D perhaps matches TRBD2 (6 bases). Germline V gives CDR1 MNHEY, CDR2 SMNVEV (reference sequence). Trimming removed 0 bases from V and 5 bases from J, with 10 bases in between. CDR3 length: 15 residues.